This T cell receptor beta chain was documented in a study of human T cells and chemical hapten exposure (dated by TCRdb to the early 2020s). With respect to the entire study: For sensitization, 2% DPC in acetone was applied to a roughly 2 cm by roughly 2 cm area of upper inner arm skin. Throughout the study period of roughly 24 weeks, patients also received therapeutic DPC doses to the scalp every week. Patch testing on the upper back used Finn chambers containing 0.01% DPC, with scoring done after 6 days according to International Contact Dermatitis Research Group standards. The mostly female patient cohort included alopecia areata with under or over 50% scalp involvement, alopecia totalis and alopecia universalis. Libraries were combined into a pool for sequencing, and differences in TCR yield between samples came mainly from small differences in library volumes within the pool. The study tracked peripheral blood TCR repertoire changes in vivo during primary and secondary sensitization to the hapten diphenylcyclopropenone (DPC) in alopecia patients. Patient blood was sampled pre-sensitization (week 0) and at 2, 6 and about 24 weeks after DPC sensitization. About 30 alopecia patients provided blood for TCR sequencing at one to four time points (pre-sensitization, 2, 6 and 24 weeks). The research as a whole found: Compared with pre-sensitization or healthy control sets, expanded TCRs formed significantly more large CDR3 similarity clusters, which is consistent with antigen-driven responses. The number of PT1 expanded TCRs positively correlated with patch test score, significant at thresholds 8, 16 and 32 but not 4. Because all patients had alopecia, a presumed autoimmune disease, the immune response of the patients might differ from that of healthy individuals. DPC sensitization did not change how many TCRs were above 1 in 1000 frequency, and no evidence was found of alterations in global repertoire structure. After repeated subsampling, the strength of the expansion versus patch-test correlation and the threshold at which it became significant changed.

Taken with the paper, the label for time point translates to: patch test 1, 2 weeks after DPC sensitization. The sample's treatment or condition label is to be understood as: therapeutic diphenylcyclopropenone sensitization with weekly scalp DPC. Blood at each patch-test visit was drawn before the patch test was applied. To be eligible, patients had to be aged 18 to 70, diagnosed with alopecia and judged suitable for DPC therapy, while pregnant patients were excluded. Unfractionated whole blood was collected in Tempus Blood RNA tubes, and total RNA was extracted from that blood. Reading from cysteine to valine, the CDR3 counts 11 amino acids. The read is trimmed to its CDR3 DNA, 33 bases read in frame from base 1. The protocol used for the library was RACE. Sequencing relied on a NextSeq 500. Library preparation attached unique molecular identifiers to individual cDNA molecules for quantitative, reproducible TCR counting. For every blood RNA sample, sequencing covered both the TCR alpha and TCR beta chains. As for the original processing: The median number of TCRs per sample was around 96,000, ranging from about 20,000 to 690,600. V, J and CDR3 annotation of the TCR reads was carried out using the Decombinator software suite. To make PS versus PT1 abundance plots, every sample was subsampled to the same number of TCRs (28,000). Expanded TCRs were defined as absent before sensitization and observed at least eight times at the 2-week time point. TCRdb trimmed the raw reads at Q25, called clones with MiXCR and kept productive beta chains. Every distinct CDR3 protein forms one entry, paired with its most common genes and DNA. The V and J calls reflect TCRdb's pipeline rather than the authors' work. The sample contains about 120,000 distinct CDR3 sequences, approximately 15% of them found a single time. Clones ranked in the top ten supply 0.92% of the sample.

This clonotype was recorded a few times. Its target antigen remains unknown. No much larger clone is present one base from it, and per-base qualities are unavailable. The chain is encoded by TRBV12-3 or TRBV12-4 joined to TRBJ2-7; the D gene lacks a confident call. The sequence was collected from a man younger than 30 with alopecia areata. Some clones in this sample may be carry-over from other donors' samples. Sequences were derived from whole blood, sampled in connection with sensitization to the hapten diphenylcyclopropenone (DPC). The DNA sequence is as follows: TGTGCCAGCAGTCCCGAAGTCGGCCTAGAGGTC. The encoded protein is CASSPEVGLEV.